A single T cell receptor (beta chain) is shown here with its context. What it recognizes is unknown. These data come from a study of memory CD4+ T cells and cytomegalovirus serostatus. Across the study: Healthy Belgian adult donors included about nine CMV-positive and 24 CMV-negative people. Regarding the study as a whole: The CMV-associated TCR signature appears largely within the CD4+ memory repertoire. Of about 150 reported CMV TCRbeta sequences, 65 to 85 were found in memory CD4+ repertoires.

Single viable CD3+CD4+CD8-CD45RO+ cells were sorted as the memory CD4+ T cells. CD4+ T cells were isolated by positive magnetic selection. Profiling relied on immunoSEQ multiplex PCR, and the TCRdb table lists in-frame clones only, not all of them. The sample holds tens of thousands of clones, around 80% seen once. The sequenced sample was memory CD4+ T cells from blood. The TCR originated in an adult in good health and CMV-seronegative.

This CDR3 is CASSQETGLGYTF. The CDR3 DNA sequence: TGCGCCAGCAGCCAAGAGACAGGGCTTGGCTACACCTTC. The V and J genes are TRBV4-1 and TRBJ1-2; 7 bases agree with TRBD1. The CDR3 is 13 amino acids. Germline V CDR1 and CDR2: MGHRA, YSYEKL. Trimming took 0 bases from V and 7 from J; bases not matched to a gene: 2.